One and the same sample provided the 21 T cell receptor beta chains below, sequenced in a study of HIV-infected patients and healthy controls. The repertoire came from unfractionated whole blood and reflected all unsorted peripheral T cells. cDNA was made from approximately 500 ng RNA using alpha and beta constant primers. Using multiplexing indices, alpha and beta chain libraries were generated apart by chain-specific third strand synthesis. TCRdb reprocessed the 5' RACE reads with MiXCR, giving one entry per CDR3 protein. This sample has 9,000 to 15,000 distinct CDR3 sequences; approximately 5% occur once, and the top ten carry around 3.6%. The sample taken for sequencing was blood. The receptors come from an adult in good health.

This clonotype occurred many times. The J gene is TRBJ2-1, the V gene TRBV6-5; a weak D match, TRBD1 (6 bases). V was trimmed by 5 bases and J by 9 bases, leaving 26 bases between them. The CDR3 has 17 amino acids. Germline V gene lookup returns CDR1 MNHEY and CDR2 SVGAGI. CDR3 protein: CASSTSLRGSTLSEQFF. CDR3 sequence (DNA): TGTGCCAGCAGTACAAGCCTCAGGGGATCCACGTTGAGTGAGCAGTTCTTC.

This clonotype appeared many times. The chain combines TRBV5-1 with TRBJ1-3; D is unresolved. V lost 7 bases to trimming and J lost 2 bases, with 16 bases between them. Germline CDR1 reads SGHRS; CDR2 reads YFSETQ. The CDR3 covers 15 residues. The CDR3 bases are TGCGCCAGCGCCTCAGCGAGTGGGACTGGAAACACCATATATTTT. Its protein is CASASASGTGNTIYF.

The V and J genes are TRBV6-1 and TRBJ1-1; 9 bases align to TRBD1. Germline V gives CDR1 MNHNS, CDR2 SASEGT. This CDR3 is 14 amino acids long. With V trimmed by 2 bases and J by 7 bases, 5 bases remained unmatched. The DNA of the CDR3 is TGTGCCAGCAGTGAACCTAGGACAGGGGATGAAGCTTTCTTT. Amino acids: CASSEPRTGDEAFF.

By its share, this clonotype is medium-sized. This CDR3 reads CSARAGPNTEAFF. In DNA, the CDR3 is TGCAGTGCCAGGGCAGGGCCGAACACTGAAGCTTTCTTT. The rearrangement uses TRBV20-1 and TRBJ1-1; maybe TRBD1 (5 bases). The ends were cut back, 6 bases at V and 1 base at J, with 12 bases in the middle. The CDR3 is made up of 13 amino acids. Germline V gene lookup returns CDR1 DFQATT and CDR2 SNEGSKA (reference sequence).

This clonotype is medium-sized. V usage is TRBV7-6 and J usage is TRBJ1-1; D is possibly TRBD1 (5 bases). Germline lookup yields CDR1 SGHVS and CDR2 FNYEAQ. The germline V and J ends were trimmed by 5 bases and 2 bases, with 18 bases remaining between them. The CDR3 extends over 16 amino acids. The CDR3 loop is CASSQHLGGGNTEAFF. CDR3 coding DNA: TGTGCCAGCAGCCAACACCTGGGGGGGGGAAACACTGAAGCTTTCTTT. The variable domain in full, completed from reference TRBV7-6 and TRBJ1-1, reads GAGVSQSPRYKVTKRGQDVALRCDPISGHVSLYWYRQALGQGPEFLTYFNYEAQQDKSGLPNDRFSAERPEGSISTLTIQRTEQRDSAMYRCASSQHLGGGNTEAFFGQGTRLTVV.

By share, this clonotype ranks as medium-sized. The chain combines TRBV9 with TRBJ2-1, with 14 bases fitting TRBD2. This CDR3 spans 19 amino acids. The germline V gene has CDR1 SGDLS and CDR2 YYNGEE. V lost 3 bases, J lost 4 bases, and 12 bases stayed unmatched. This CDR3 reads CASSETGTSGGVLYNEQFF. CDR3 nucleotides: TGTGCCAGCAGCGAAACCGGGACTAGCGGGGGAGTCCTATACAATGAGCAGTTCTTC.

This clonotype showed up many times. The gene calls are TRBV20-1 and TRBJ2-5, with 9 bases that match TRBD2. Germline V gene data show CDR1 as DFQATT and CDR2 as SNEGSKA (reference sequence). Unmatched junction bases numbered 10, after V lost 0 bases and J lost 5 bases. This CDR3 comprises 16 residues. The CDR3 DNA sequence: TGCAGTGCTAGAGATGAGCTAGCGGGGTTTTCGGAGACCCAGTACTTC. Residues: CSARDELAGFSETQYF.

This clonotype was seen many times. The chain has TRBV20-1 and TRBJ1-5, with D uncertain. Germline V gene sequence: CDR1 DFQATT, CDR2 SNEGSKA (reference sequence). The CDR3 spans 15 residues. Trimming took off 1 base at V and 7 bases at J, with 17 bases between the two ends. CDR3 loop: CSARVLGKENQPQHF. The DNA of the CDR3 is TGCAGTGCTAGAGTTCTCGGGAAGGAGAACCAGCCCCAGCATTTT.

This clonotype showed up many times. The chain couples TRBV29-1 to TRBJ1-1; D remains ambiguous. V lost 7 bases, J lost 1 base, and 7 bases lay in between. The CDR3 runs 11 residues. CDR1 and CDR2 (germline): SQVTM, ANQGSEA. The CDR3 spells CSARWNTEAFF. Written as DNA, the CDR3 is TGCAGCGCCCGGTGGAACACTGAAGCTTTCTTT.

The rearrangement joins TRBV7-2 to TRBJ1-2; no clear D gene. Germline V lookup: CDR1 SGHTA, CDR2 FQGNSA. This CDR3 contains 15 residues. The germline V and J ends were trimmed by 5 bases and 0 bases, with 13 bases remaining between them. The CDR3 here is CASSRSAASNYGYTF. Written as DNA, the CDR3 is TGTGCCAGCAGCCGTTCGGCAGCTTCTAACTATGGCTACACCTTC.

In this sample, this clonotype is medium-sized. The chain recombines TRBV3-1 with TRBJ2-7, with D maybe TRBD1 (5 bases). CDR3 length: 15 residues. Germline assignment: CDR1 LGHDT and CDR2 YNNKEL (reference sequence). Trimming removed 1 base at V and 4 bases at J, with 14 bases between. This chain's CDR3 is CASSQGQTLGYEQYF. The CDR3, as DNA: TGTGCCAGCAGCCAAGGACAGACTCTCGGGTACGAGCAGTACTTC.

The table lists this clonotype with many counts. The CDR3 nucleotides are TGCAGTGCTAGAGATATCACAGGGGGATCCCTCGAGCAGTACTTC. This sequence encodes CSARDITGGSLEQYF. V and J are TRBV20-1 and TRBJ2-7, with 8 bases lining up with TRBD1. The CDR3 is made up of 15 amino acids. Per the germline V gene, CDR1 is DFQATT and CDR2 is SNEGSKA (reference sequence). Trimming took 0 bases from V and 6 from J; bases not matched to a gene: 10.

This clonotype came up many times. The chain joins TRBV14 to TRBJ2-3; D not certain. The CDR3 has 14 amino acids. Trimming pared 0 bases from V and 6 bases from J, leaving 10 bases between. CDR1 is SGHDN, CDR2 FVKESK, per germline. The CDR3 loop reads CASSQETRTDTQYF. The DNA for the CDR3 is TGTGCCAGCAGCCAAGAAACCCGTACGGATACGCAGTATTTT.

This clonotype was seen ten or more times. The chain uses TRBV25-1 and TRBJ2-5; D is possibly TRBD2 (5 bases). CDR1 and CDR2 from the germline V gene are MGHDK and SYGVNS. Trimming cost V 5 bases and J 7 bases, with 11 bases left between them. This CDR3 spans 12 amino acids. Written as DNA, the CDR3 is TGTGCCAGCAGTTTGCTTGAGGGGACCCAGTACTTC. Protein sequence: CASSLLEGTQYF.

At least ten counts were recorded for this clonotype. The chain couples TRBV12-3 or TRBV12-4 to TRBJ2-7; maybe TRBD2 (5 bases). The CDR3 covers 13 residues. The V gene lost 2 bases and the J gene lost 6 bases, with 11 bases spanning the gap. In DNA form, the CDR3 reads TGTGCCAGCAGTTTATGGCCAGCGGCCGAGCAGTACTTC. It specifies CASSLWPAAEQYF.

This clonotype was seen at least ten times. This chain links TRBV5-1 with TRBJ2-3, with 11 bases aligning to TRBD2. Per germline, CDR1 SGHRS and CDR2 YFSETQ. This CDR3 has 16 residues. The junction had 6 bases not matched to a gene; V was cut back by 2 bases and J by 4 bases. The CDR3 region has the DNA TGCGCCAGCAGCTTCGGTAGCGGGGGGGCCGCAGATACGCAGTATTTT. It yields the protein CASSFGSGGAADTQYF.

This clonotype was detected many times. The chain joins TRBV29-1 to TRBJ1-1; tentatively, D is TRBD1 (5 bases). The germline V and J ends were trimmed by 7 bases and 0 bases, with 12 bases remaining between them. The CDR3 runs to 13 residues. CDR1 and CDR2 from the germline V gene are SQVTM and ANQGSEA. The CDR3 DNA sequence: TGCAGCGGGCGACGGGGGTTGAACACTGAAGCTTTCTTT. It specifies CSGRRGLNTEAFF.

This clonotype was observed many times. The J gene is TRBJ2-5, the V gene TRBV13; D perhaps matches TRBD2 (6 bases). This CDR3 is 15 amino acids long. Germline V lookup: CDR1 PRHDT, CDR2 FYEKMQ (reference sequence). Deletions cut 5 bases from V and 1 base from J, with 14 bases between. CDR3: CASSPRGTLQETQYF. CDR3 bases: TGTGCCAGCAGCCCCCGTGGGACTCTCCAAGAGACCCAGTACTTC. Complete variable domain (other parts from reference TRBV13 and TRBJ2-5): AAGVIQSPRHLIKEKRETATLKCYPIPRHDTVYWYQQGPGQDPQFLISFYEKMQSDKGSIPDRFSAQQFSDYHSELNMSSLELGDSALYFCASSPRGTLQETQYFGPGTRLLVL.

This clonotype was found many times. V gene TRBV10-3 combines with J gene TRBJ1-1; 11 nucleotides line up with TRBD1. V trimming: 10 bases; J trimming: 6 bases; junction bases outside the gene matches: 4. Per the germline V gene, CDR1 is ENHRY and CDR2 is SYGVKD. The CDR3 length is 12 residues. The CDR3 region is CATRTGGPEAFF. As DNA, the CDR3 is TGTGCCACTAGGACAGGGGGCCCTGAAGCTTTCTTT.

This clonotype is labeled as medium-sized. CDR3 sequence reads: CASTPIGQTYTQYF. CDR3 nucleotides: TGTGCCAGCACCCCCATAGGACAGACTTATACGCAGTATTTT. The V and J genes are TRBV7-9 and TRBJ2-3; TRBD1 might be the D (6 bases). Germline lookup yields CDR1 SEHNR and CDR2 FQNEAQ (reference sequence). CDR3 length: 14 amino acids. Trimming shortened V by 7 bases and J by 7 bases, and 18 bases separated the two germline ends.

The table lists this clonotype with many counts. This rearrangement joins TRBV20-1 to TRBJ2-5; D could derive from TRBD1 or TRBD2 (5 bases each). V lost 1 base, J lost 0 bases, and 12 bases lay in between. This CDR3 comprises 15 residues. Germline CDR1 is DFQATT and CDR2 is SNEGSKA (reference sequence). This CDR3 reads CSARVAGTYQETQYF. The CDR3 DNA follows: TGCAGTGCTAGAGTGGCAGGGACCTACCAAGAGACCCAGTACTTC.